The T cell receptor beta chain described here comes from a study of vaccination effects on CD4 cells after COVID-19. General study points: Infection-derived and vaccine-derived clones contracted markedly late after vaccination.

ViraFEST expansion of antigen-specific CD4+ T cells with viral peptide pools preceded sequencing. The culture ran for 10 days before CD4+ T cells were isolated. All vaccine recipients tested negative for nucleocapsid antibodies and had never contracted SARS-CoV-2 infection. Each culture well received around 2 million PBMC. These cells were then cultured in IMDM with about 9.9 IU/ml IL-2 and 9 to 10 ug/ml peptides. A half-medium replacement with IL-2 medium was carried out on days 3 and 7. This clone was counted a few times. Its antigen remains unknown. Profiling relied on immunoSEQ multiplex PCR, and the TCRdb table lists in-frame clones only, not all of them. The sample yields over 25,000 clones, around 75% seen once. The CDR3 consists of 16 residues. From germline, CDR1 is SGHRS and CDR2 YFSETQ. Trimming cost V 0 bases and J 1 base, with 8 bases left between them.

The V and J genes are TRBV5-1 and TRBJ1-6; D possibly corresponds to TRBD1 (5 bases). This sequence was found in a human donor who received a COVID-19 vaccine. Source: CD4+ T cells from PBMCs cultured with HCoV-NL63 spike peptides, taken before COVID-19 vaccination. In nucleotides, the CDR3 is TGCGCCAGCAGCTTGGAGGGGAATTCCTATAATTCACCCCTCCACTTT. Protein sequence: CASSLEGNSYNSPLHF.